Reported below is one T cell receptor beta chain. Its antigen is not identified. CDR3 length: 19 residues. The V and J ends lost 3 bases and 5 bases, in that order; junction bases with no gene match: 17. Germline lookup yields CDR1 SGHRS and CDR2 YFSETQ. This entry belongs to a study of cytomegalovirus exposure and HLA in healthy donors. Study-wide points: Across donors, sequencing depth was assumed by presence/absence analyses to be roughly uniform. According to an earlier analysis, most TCR beta V segments yielded productive rearrangements about 87% or about 30% of the time.

Primers included in the PCR were 60 Vbeta and 13 Jbeta primers. Here immunoSEQ multiplex PCR was the method, and the copy in TCRdb shows in-frame clones only, minus some. The sample's table shows roughly 120,000 clones. The clonotype comes from a man aged 18 to 29 in good health and CMV-seronegative. Source material: PBMCs. The chain links TRBV5-1 to TRBJ2-5, with TRBD2 identical over 12 bases. The CDR3 protein is CASSSGLAGPKSLGETQYF. In DNA form, the CDR3 reads TGCGCCAGCAGCTCGGGACTAGCGGGTCCGAAATCCCTGGGGGAGACCCAGTACTTC. The full variable domain, its missing parts supplied by reference TRBV5-1 and TRBJ2-5, is KAGVTQTPRYLIKTRGQQVTLSCSPISGHRSVSWYQQTPGQGLQFLFEYFSETQRNKGNFPGRFSGRQFSNSRSEMNVSTLELGDSALYLCASSSGLAGPKSLGETQYFGPGTRLLVL.